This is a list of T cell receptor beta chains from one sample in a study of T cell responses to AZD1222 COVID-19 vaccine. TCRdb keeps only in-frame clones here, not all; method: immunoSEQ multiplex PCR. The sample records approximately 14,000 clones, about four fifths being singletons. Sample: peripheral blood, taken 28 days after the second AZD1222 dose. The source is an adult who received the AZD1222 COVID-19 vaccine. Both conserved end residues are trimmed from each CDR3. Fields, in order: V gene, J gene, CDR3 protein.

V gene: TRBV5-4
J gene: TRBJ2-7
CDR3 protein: ASSTRGQGTYEQY

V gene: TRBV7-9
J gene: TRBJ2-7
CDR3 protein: ASSLYSAEKAY

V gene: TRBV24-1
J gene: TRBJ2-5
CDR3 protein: ATSETGETQY

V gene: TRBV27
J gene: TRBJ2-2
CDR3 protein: ASNSLESLAGGSGELF

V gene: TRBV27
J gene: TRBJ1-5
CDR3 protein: ASSRAGAGFNQPQH

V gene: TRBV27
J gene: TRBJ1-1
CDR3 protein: ASSTLFEAF

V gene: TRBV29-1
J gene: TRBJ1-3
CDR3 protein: SVEGGAGNTIY

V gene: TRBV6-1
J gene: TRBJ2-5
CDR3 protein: ASSDDRAPGETQY

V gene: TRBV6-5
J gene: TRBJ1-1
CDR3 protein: ASSLQKNTEAF

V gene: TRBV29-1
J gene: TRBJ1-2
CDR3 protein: SVRDSYGYT

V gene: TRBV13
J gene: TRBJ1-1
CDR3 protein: ASSPQGRDRHEAF

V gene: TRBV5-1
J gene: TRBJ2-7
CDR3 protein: ASSLRGTGDFEQY

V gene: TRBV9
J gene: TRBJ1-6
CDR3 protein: ASSVVDRNSPLH

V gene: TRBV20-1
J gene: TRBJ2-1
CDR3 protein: SARIRNEQF

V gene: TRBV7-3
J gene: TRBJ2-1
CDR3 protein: ASSSPGVRGMEQF

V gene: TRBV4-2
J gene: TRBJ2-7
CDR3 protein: ASSQGLYEQY

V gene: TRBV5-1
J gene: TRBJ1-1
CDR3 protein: ASSLGTNTEAF

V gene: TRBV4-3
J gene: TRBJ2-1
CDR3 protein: ASSRFLAGGYNEQF

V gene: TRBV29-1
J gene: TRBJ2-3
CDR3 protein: SGGTGGTDTQY

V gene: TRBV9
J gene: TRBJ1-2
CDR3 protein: ASRMGYGYT

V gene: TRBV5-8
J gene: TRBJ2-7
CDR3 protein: ASSLDGYEQY

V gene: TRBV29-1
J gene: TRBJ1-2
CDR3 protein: SVEDRLGDYT

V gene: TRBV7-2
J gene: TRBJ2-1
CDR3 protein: ASSLGDRGGYNEQF

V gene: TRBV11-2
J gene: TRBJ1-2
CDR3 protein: ASRGQGNGYT

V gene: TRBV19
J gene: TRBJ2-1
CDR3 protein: ASSWGGGGVNEQF

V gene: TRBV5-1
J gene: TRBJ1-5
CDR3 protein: ASSPGLSNQPQH

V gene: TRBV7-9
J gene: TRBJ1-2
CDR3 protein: ASSHGAGTHYGYT

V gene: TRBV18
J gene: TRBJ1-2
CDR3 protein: ASSPHPGVDDGYT

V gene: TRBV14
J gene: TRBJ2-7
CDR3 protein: ASSQEYEQY

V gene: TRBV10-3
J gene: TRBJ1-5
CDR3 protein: AISGGLGQPQH

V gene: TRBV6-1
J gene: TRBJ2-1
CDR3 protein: ASSEPRDSPFRYEQF

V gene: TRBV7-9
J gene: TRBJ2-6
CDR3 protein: ASSLTASRGAGANVLT

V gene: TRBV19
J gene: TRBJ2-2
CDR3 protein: ASSIVGGTRELF

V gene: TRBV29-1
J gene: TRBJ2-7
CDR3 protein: SVTKTSGRYEQY

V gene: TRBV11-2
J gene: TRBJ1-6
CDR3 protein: ASSSPREGYNSPLH

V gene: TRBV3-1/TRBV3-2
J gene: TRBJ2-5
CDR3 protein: ASSPPTSGRNLETQY

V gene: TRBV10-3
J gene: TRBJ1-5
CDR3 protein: AISAGPGQPQH

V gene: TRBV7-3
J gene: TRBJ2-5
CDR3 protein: ASSPGVIQETQY

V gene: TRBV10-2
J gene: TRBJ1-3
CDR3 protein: ASSPSGNTIY

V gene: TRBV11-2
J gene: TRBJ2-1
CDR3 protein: ASRESGTSNEQF

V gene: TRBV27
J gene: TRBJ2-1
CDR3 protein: ASSLRPYNEQF

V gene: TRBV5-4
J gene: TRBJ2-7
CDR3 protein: ASSFSQGASEQY

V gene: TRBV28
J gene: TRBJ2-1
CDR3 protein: ASSGGVLSYNEQF

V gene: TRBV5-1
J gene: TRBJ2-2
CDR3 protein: ASSLAGLSTGELF

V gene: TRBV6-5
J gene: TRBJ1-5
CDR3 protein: ASSNRGGQPQH

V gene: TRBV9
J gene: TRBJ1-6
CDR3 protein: ASSVGPPNSPLH

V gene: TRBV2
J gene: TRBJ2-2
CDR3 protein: ASSMDITGELF

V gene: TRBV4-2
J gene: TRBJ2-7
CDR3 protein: ASSLTSGASYEQY

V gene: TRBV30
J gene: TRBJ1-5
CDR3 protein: AWSVTLSNQPQH

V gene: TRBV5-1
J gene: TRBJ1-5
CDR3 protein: ASSLVSNQPQH

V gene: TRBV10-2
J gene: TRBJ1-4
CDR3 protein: ASSTFWGSREKLF